Listed here are 18 T cell receptor beta chains from one sample, sequenced in a study of CD8 T cells in Susac syndrome. An input of about 0.45 to 1 ug of RNA was subjected to reverse transcription using random hexamers. A single record per CDR3 protein comes from TCRdb applying MiXCR to the immunoSEQ multiplex PCR reads. The sample yields about 240,000 distinct CDR3 sequences, 90% to 96% seen once. The sequenced material came from CD4+ T cells from PBMCs. These TCRs come from a human donor with Susac syndrome.

J is TRBJ2-3 and V is TRBV4-2; D not resolved. Germline V gene sequence: CDR1 LGHNA, CDR2 YNFKEQ. Trimming pared 1 base from V and 2 bases from J, leaving 7 bases between. This CDR3 has 14 amino acids. CDR3 sequence (DNA): TGTGCCAGCAGCCAAGTTACGGACACAGATACGCAGTATTTT. Its translation: CASSQVTDTDTQYF.

This sequence joins TRBV9 and TRBJ2-7, with unresolved D. Germline V gene data show CDR1 as SGDLS and CDR2 as YYNGEE. The ends were cut back, 4 bases at V and 2 bases at J, with 13 bases in the middle. The CDR3 has 14 amino acids. The CDR3 DNA sequence: TGTGCCAGCAGCCCCCCGGGCCTTACCTACGAGCAGTACTTC. Translation gives CASSPPGLTYEQYF.

This chain joins TRBV29-1 and TRBJ2-5; 8 positions match TRBD2. Unmatched junction bases numbered 14, after V lost 6 bases and J lost 5 bases. Germline V CDR1 and CDR2: SQVTM, ANQGSEA. CDR3 length: 15 amino acids. CDR3 nucleotide sequence: TGCAGCGTCCCCCCGGGGGCGGGAGGAGGCGAGACCCAGTACTTC. Translated: CSVPPGAGGGETQYF.

The gene calls are TRBV25-1 and TRBJ1-2; 8 nucleotides align to TRBD1. CDR1 and CDR2 from the germline V gene are MGHDK and SYGVNS. The J segment lost 6 bases and the V segment lost 7 bases, leaving 1 base of the junction unmatched. The CDR3 covers 11 residues. The CDR3 DNA is TGTGCCAGCACAGGGGGCAATGGCTACACCTTC. It encodes CASTGGNGYTF.

The chain couples TRBV14 to TRBJ1-2; 7 bases match TRBD1. The V and J ends lost 4 bases and 4 bases, in that order; junction bases with no gene match: 3. This CDR3 comprises 13 residues. CDR1 is SGHDN, CDR2 FVKESK, per germline. CDR3 sequence: CASSRDRIYGYTF. The CDR3 coding sequence is TGTGCCAGCAGCCGGGACAGAATCTATGGCTACACCTTC.

The J gene is TRBJ2-7, the V gene TRBV10-3, with 9 bases matching TRBD2. This CDR3 has 12 amino acids. Unmatched junction bases numbered 3, after V lost 9 bases and J lost 3 bases. Germline V CDR1 and CDR2: ENHRY, SYGVKD. CDR3 DNA sequence: TGTGCCATAGCGGGAGGCCTCTACGAGCAGTACTTC. This gives the protein CAIAGGLYEQYF.

This chain links TRBV29-1 with TRBJ1-5; 7 bases agree with TRBD1. The CDR3 length is 13 residues. The junction had 0 bases not matched to a gene; V was cut back by 4 bases and J by 0 bases. Germline values: CDR1 SQVTM, CDR2 ANQGSEA. CDR3 DNA: TGCAGCGTTGGGGACAGTAGCAATCAGCCCCAGCATTTT. Its translation: CSVGDSSNQPQHF.

The chain joins TRBV12-3 or TRBV12-4 to TRBJ2-7; D not resolved. The V end was cut by 8 bases, the J end by 7 bases, with 18 bases between. The CDR3 extends over 13 amino acids. This CDR3 reads CASRKRSSEEQYF. The CDR3 nucleotides read TGTGCCAGCCGGAAGCGCTCCTCCGAGGAGCAGTACTTC.

This chain uses TRBV11-2 with TRBJ2-3; 8 bases align to TRBD1. CDR3 length equals 18 residues. CDR1 is SGHAT, CDR2 FQNNGV, per germline. V dropped 5 bases and J dropped 1; count of bases not matched to a gene: 14. The CDR3 protein is CASSLGQARLHRTDTQYF. Here the CDR3 DNA reads TGTGCCAGCAGCCTGGGACAGGCCCGACTGCATCGCACAGATACGCAGTATTTT.

This clonotype is a singleton in its sample. V is TRBV20-1 and J is TRBJ1-5; a weak D match, TRBD1 (5 bases). Looked up from germline, CDR1 is DFQATT and CDR2 is SNEGSKA (reference sequence). The CDR3 sequence is 16 residues long. This CDR3 is CSALPPTGTQNQPQHF. The CDR3 DNA is TGCAGCGCGCTCCCCCCGACCGGGACGCAGAATCAGCCCCAGCATTTT.

The chain has TRBV15 and TRBJ2-7; no clear D. This CDR3 contains 14 residues. CDR1 LNHNV and CDR2 YYDKDF come from the germline V gene (reference sequence). Trimming cost V 5 bases and J 3 bases, with 14 bases left between them. The CDR3 sequence is CATSVGSSGYEQYF. CDR3 nucleotides: TGTGCCACCAGCGTCGGTAGTTCGGGCTACGAGCAGTACTTC.

This chain links TRBV6-5 with TRBJ1-5, with 8 bases fitting TRBD1. J gave up 3 bases and V 6 bases, and 4 bases lay outside the gene matches. CDR3 size: 14 residues. Germline V gives CDR1 MNHEY, CDR2 SVGAGI. CDR3 DNA: TGTGCCAGCAGGCCGGGACAGGACAATCAGCCCCAGCATTTT. It yields the protein CASRPGQDNQPQHF.

This clonotype occurred once. The chain couples TRBV30 to TRBJ1-2; the D is unclear. Germline V gene sequence: CDR1 GTSNPN, CDR2 SVGIG (reference sequence). Trimming shortened V by 3 bases and J by 8 bases, and 16 bases separated the two germline ends. This CDR3 has 13 amino acids. The CDR3 DNA is TGTGCCTGGAGGAATTACCTACTCGGAGGCTACACCTTC. Protein: CAWRNYLLGGYTF.

The chain has TRBV3-1 and TRBJ2-2; 8 bases line up with TRBD1. Germline V CDR1 and CDR2: LGHDT, YNNKEL (reference sequence). V lost 2 bases, J lost 7 bases, and 6 bases stayed unmatched. This CDR3 is 15 amino acids long. CDR3 sequence (DNA): TGTGCCAGCAGCCAACCCAGGGGGCGAATCGGGGAGCTGTTTTTT. This translates into CASSQPRGRIGELFF.

V usage is TRBV30 and J usage is TRBJ2-5; the D is unclear. This CDR3 is built from 11 residues. Trimming stripped 8 bases from V and 5 bases from J, with 12 bases between. Germline-derived CDR1 and CDR2 are GTSNPN and SVGIG (reference sequence). CDR3 region: CASIVVETQYF. Here the CDR3 DNA reads TGTGCCAGCATCGTTGTGGAGACCCAGTACTTC.

V and J are TRBV29-1 and TRBJ2-7; D gene ambiguous. Looked up from germline, CDR1 is SQVTM and CDR2 is ANQGSEA. V was pared by 1 base and J by 2 bases, with 9 bases between. The CDR3 covers 13 residues. The CDR3 DNA reads as TGCAGCGTTGAAGGACGGTTCACCTACGAGCAGTACTTC. This encodes CSVEGRFTYEQYF.

The chain links TRBV18 to TRBJ2-7; D is perhaps TRBD1 (6 bases). The CDR3 is made up of 13 amino acids. The germline V and J ends were trimmed by 5 bases and 6 bases, with 14 bases remaining between them. The germline V gene has CDR1 KGHSH and CDR2 LQKENI. For the CDR3, the DNA is TGTGCCAGCTCAACCGACAGGCAGGGCGAGCAGTACTTC. This gives the protein CASSTDRQGEQYF.

This chain uses TRBV27 with TRBJ1-2; D gene unclear. The germline V and J ends were trimmed by 4 bases and 0 bases, with 9 bases remaining between them. Germline V lookup: CDR1 MNHEY, CDR2 SMNVEV (reference sequence). The CDR3 is 14 amino acids. CDR3 in amino acids: CASSSLGANYGYTF. Written as DNA, the CDR3 is TGTGCCAGCAGTTCACTTGGGGCTAACTATGGCTACACCTTC.